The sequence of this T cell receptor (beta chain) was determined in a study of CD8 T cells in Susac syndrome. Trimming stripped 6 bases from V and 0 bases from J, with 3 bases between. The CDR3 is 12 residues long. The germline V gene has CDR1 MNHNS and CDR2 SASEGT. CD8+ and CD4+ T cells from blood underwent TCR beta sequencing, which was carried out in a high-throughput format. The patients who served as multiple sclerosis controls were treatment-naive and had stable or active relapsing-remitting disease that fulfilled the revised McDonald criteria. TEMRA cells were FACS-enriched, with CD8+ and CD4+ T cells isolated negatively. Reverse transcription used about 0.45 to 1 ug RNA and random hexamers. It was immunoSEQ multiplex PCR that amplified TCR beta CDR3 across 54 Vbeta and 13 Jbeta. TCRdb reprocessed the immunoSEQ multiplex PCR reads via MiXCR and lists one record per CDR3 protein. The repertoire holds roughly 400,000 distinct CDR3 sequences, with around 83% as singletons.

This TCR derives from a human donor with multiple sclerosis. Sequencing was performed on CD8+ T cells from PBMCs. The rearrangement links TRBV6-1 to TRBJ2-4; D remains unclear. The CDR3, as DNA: TGTGCCAGCAGGGCAGCCAAAAACATTCAGTACTTC. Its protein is CASRAAKNIQYF.